One and the same sample provided the 26 T cell receptor beta chains below, sequenced in a study of blood T cell repertoires in COVID-19. Using immunoSEQ multiplex PCR, the repertoire was profiled, and TCRdb retains in-frame clones only, with some absent. Here the sample spans 150,000 to 200,000 clones, approximately 79% being singletons. The sample taken for sequencing was peripheral blood. The receptors shown here come from a woman in her 70s with acute or convalescent COVID-19.

The V gene is TRBV27, the J gene TRBJ1-6, with 12 bases matching TRBD1. CDR3 length: 16 residues. CDR1 is MNHEY, CDR2 SMNVEV, per germline (reference sequence). The ends lost 4 bases at V and 9 bases at J; junction bases unmatched: 7. The CDR3 coding sequence is TGTGCCAGCAGTTCTCTCCGGGACAGGGGGCGTTCACCCCTCCACTTT. Its translation: CASSSLRDRGRSPLHF.

The genes are TRBV30 and TRBJ2-1; TRBD2 matches at 9 bases. V trimming: 7 bases; J trimming: 6 bases; junction bases outside the gene matches: 7. The germline V gene encodes CDR1 GTSNPN and CDR2 SVGIG (reference sequence). The CDR3 runs to 13 residues. The CDR3 region has the DNA TGTGCCTCCCGGCGGGGGGGCGGCAATGAGCAGTTCTTC. Translation: CASRRGGGNEQFF.

The chain uses TRBV19 and TRBJ2-1, with a weak D call TRBD2 (7 bases). The CDR3 runs 19 residues. Germline loops: CDR1 LNHDA, CDR2 SQIVND (reference sequence). Trimming took off 3 bases at V and 6 bases at J, with 27 bases between the two ends. In nucleotides, the CDR3 is TGTGCCAGTAGTATTTATGGTGATCGTCGAGGGGGGGTCACCAATGAGCAGTTCTTC. Translating it yields CASSIYGDRRGGVTNEQFF.

The J gene is TRBJ2-5, the V gene TRBV9; D might be TRBD2 (6 bases). The germline gives CDR1 SGDLS, CDR2 YYNGEE. V was cut by 2 bases and J by 2 bases, with 16 bases left in between. The CDR3 spans 16 residues. CDR3 amino acids: CASSVNPREAQETQYF. CDR3 in DNA: TGTGCCAGCAGCGTTAATCCCAGGGAGGCACAAGAGACCCAGTACTTC.

The chain carries TRBV9 and TRBJ1-2; D perhaps matches TRBD1 (6 bases). CDR3 size: 14 residues. Per the germline V gene, CDR1 is SGDLS and CDR2 is YYNGEE. V was shortened by 3 bases and J by 5 bases, with 14 bases between the two germline ends. The CDR3 region is CASSAGEGGYGYTF. Here the CDR3 DNA reads TGTGCCAGCAGCGCCGGTGAGGGGGGGTATGGCTACACCTTC.

The V call is TRBV7-2, the J call TRBJ2-7; 10 nucleotides match TRBD1. The CDR3 is made up of 14 amino acids. V trimming: 3 bases; J trimming: 2 bases; junction bases outside the gene matches: 1. Germline V gives CDR1 SGHTA, CDR2 FQGNSA. As DNA, the CDR3 is TGTGCCAGCAGCTTTGGGACAGGGGCCTACGAGCAGTACTTC. Protein product: CASSFGTGAYEQYF.

V and J are TRBV7-9 and TRBJ2-1, with 11 bases matching TRBD2. The V gene end was trimmed by 7 bases and the J gene end by 8 bases; junction bases not matched to a gene: 4. The CDR3 sequence is 13 residues long. Per germline, CDR1 SEHNR and CDR2 FQNEAQ (reference sequence). CDR3 bases: TGTGCCAGCACCCTAGCGGGAGGACATGAGCAGTTCTTC. It specifies CASTLAGGHEQFF.

This rearrangement joins TRBV6-6 to TRBJ1-1; 7 positions agree with TRBD1. This CDR3 region has 16 residues. The V gene's germline CDR1 is MNHNY and CDR2 SVGAGI (reference sequence). DNA of the CDR3: TGTGCTACAAACAGGGGCCTTAGGGAGGTATTCACTGAAGCTTTCTTT. This encodes CATNRGLREVFTEAFF.

The chain is built from TRBV6-5 and TRBJ1-1; D is possibly TRBD1 (5 bases). CDR3 length: 15 residues. Between the trimmed V and J ends, which lost 2 bases and 5 bases, there was a span of 15 bases. Per the germline V gene, CDR1 is MNHEY and CDR2 is SVGAGI. The CDR3 DNA reads TGTGCCAGCAGTTACGGTCGAACAGGCGGTACTGAAGCTTTCTTT. Its translation: CASSYGRTGGTEAFF.

The V gene is TRBV2, the J gene TRBJ1-1; a weak D match, TRBD1 (5 bases). The CDR3 contains 14 residues. Between the trimmed V and J ends, which lost 5 bases and 0 bases, there was a span of 10 bases. Germline lookup yields CDR1 SNHLY and CDR2 FYNNEI. The CDR3: CASSRGYMNTEAFF. The CDR3 DNA is TGTGCCAGCAGTCGGGGGTACATGAACACTGAAGCTTTCTTT. Full variable domain (missing parts from reference TRBV2 and TRBJ1-1): EPEVTQTPSHQVTQMGQEVILRCVPISNHLYFYWYRQILGQKVEFLVSFYNNEISEKSEIFDDQFSVERPDGSNFTLKIRSTKLEDSAMYFCASSRGYMNTEAFFGQGTRLTVV.

This chain connects TRBV5-6 to TRBJ2-7, with 7 nucleotides matching TRBD2. V was clipped by 4 bases and J by 1 base; unmatched bases: 5. This CDR3 contains 14 residues. Germline V gene lookup returns CDR1 SGHDT and CDR2 YYEEEE. In DNA, the CDR3 is TGTGCCAGCAGCCCGGGCGGGAGATCCTACGAGCAGTACTTC. This gives the protein CASSPGGRSYEQYF. Supplemented by reference TRBV5-6 and TRBJ2-7, the full variable domain reads DAGVTQSPTHLIKTRGQQVTLRCSPKSGHDTVSWYQQALGQGPQFIFQYYEEEERQRGNFPDRFSGHQFPNYSSELNVNALLLGDSALYLCASSPGGRSYEQYFGPGTRLTVT.

This clone was detected only once. CDR3 sequence reads: CASSQESSYEQYF. CDR3 DNA: TGCGCCAGCAGCCAAGAATCGAGCTACGAGCAGTACTTC. The chain carries TRBV4-1 and TRBJ2-7, with D unclear. The CDR3 is 13 residues long. Per germline, CDR1 MGHRA and CDR2 YSYEKL. The V and J ends lost 0 bases and 3 bases respectively, with 6 bases between them.

The CDR3 region is CASSSPDGTSGPYEQYF. For the CDR3, the DNA is TGTGCCAGCAGCTCACCTGACGGGACTAGCGGACCCTACGAGCAGTACTTC. The chain links TRBV5-4 to TRBJ2-7; 11 bases align to TRBD2. The CDR3 is 17 residues long. With 3 bases clipped from V and 2 bases from J, the junction kept 10 bases outside the gene matches. Germline V CDR1 and CDR2: SGHNT, YYREEE (reference sequence).

The chain links TRBV9 to TRBJ2-5, with TRBD1 as a possible D gene (6 bases). The CDR3 is made up of 12 amino acids. V lost 0 bases and J 7 bases, leaving 7 bases between the germline ends. In germline, CDR1 is SGDLS, CDR2 YYNGEE. The CDR3 DNA reads as TGTGCCAGCAGCGTAGAGACAGGGACCCAGTACTTC. This translates into CASSVETGTQYF.

This clone was recorded only once. V gene TRBV11-3 combines with J gene TRBJ2-5; 7 bases are a match to TRBD1. This CDR3 spans 15 amino acids. After removal of 5 bases from V and 0 bases from J, the junction contained 6 bases not matched to a gene. The germline CDR1 and CDR2 sequences are SGHNT and YENEEA. The CDR3 bases are TGTGCCAGCAGCCCCGGGACAGCCCACCAAGAGACCCAGTACTTC. It codes for CASSPGTAHQETQYF.

Only a few counts were recorded for this clone. V gene TRBV30 combines with J gene TRBJ1-2; D not resolved. The V and J ends lost 3 bases and 4 bases respectively, with 6 bases between them. The CDR3 is made up of 11 amino acids. Germline V gene lookup returns CDR1 GTSNPN and CDR2 SVGIG (reference sequence). The CDR3 loop is CAWSSSYGYTF. Written as DNA, the CDR3 is TGTGCCTGGAGCTCCTCCTATGGCTACACCTTC.

This chain connects TRBV3-1 (or the pseudogene TRBV3-2) to TRBJ2-2, with D perhaps matching TRBD1 (6 bases). V gave up 0 bases and J gave up 3 bases, with 20 bases separating them. Looked up from germline, CDR1 is LGHDT and CDR2 is YNNKEL (reference sequence). The CDR3 is 19 amino acids. The DNA for the CDR3 is TGTGCCAGCAGCCAAGATGAGCTCGGCAGGGGTATGGACACCGGGGAGCTGTTTTTT. Its translation: CASSQDELGRGMDTGELFF.

This clone was seen more than once but under ten times. This chain uses TRBV30 with TRBJ2-1; 10 bases are shared with TRBD2. Germline CDR1 and CDR2: GTSNPN and SVGIG (reference sequence). This CDR3 has 13 residues. Trimming cost V 2 bases and J 6 bases; bases outside gene matches: 1. The CDR3 nucleotides are TGTGCCTGGAGTAGCGGGAGGGCCAATGAGCAGTTCTTC. Translation: CAWSSGRANEQFF. Together with reference TRBV30 and TRBJ2-1, the CDR3 gives the full variable domain: SQTIHQWPATLVQPVGSPLSLECTVEGTSNPNLYWYRQAAGRGLQLLFYSVGIGQISSEVPQNLSASRPQDRQFILSSKKLLLSDSGFYLCAWSSGRANEQFFGPGTRLTVL.

This chain joins TRBV3-1 (or the pseudogene TRBV3-2) and TRBJ2-2; 11 positions agree with TRBD2. The V segment lost 6 bases and the J segment 7 bases; nucleotides outside the gene matches: 4. This CDR3 contains 14 residues. Germline CDR1 reads LGHDT; CDR2 reads YNNKEL (reference sequence). CDR3 in amino acids: CASRLAGADGELFF. CDR3 DNA sequence: TGTGCCAGCAGACTAGCGGGAGCCGACGGGGAGCTGTTTTTT.

The chain couples TRBV5-1 to TRBJ2-3, with 7 bases matching TRBD1. V lost 6 bases, J lost 2 bases, and 6 bases stayed unmatched. This CDR3 is 14 amino acids long. From germline, CDR1 is SGHRS and CDR2 YFSETQ. The chain's CDR3 is CASKRGQNTDTQYF. The CDR3 coding sequence is TGCGCCAGCAAAAGGGGACAGAACACAGATACGCAGTATTTT. Based on the CDR3 plus reference TRBV5-1 and TRBJ2-3, the full variable domain is KAGVTQTPRYLIKTRGQQVTLSCSPISGHRSVSWYQQTPGQGLQFLFEYFSETQRNKGNFPGRFSGRQFSNSRSEMNVSTLELGDSALYLCASKRGQNTDTQYFGPGTRLTVL.

This clone was seen just once. The chain uses TRBV11-2 and TRBJ2-5; the match to TRBD2 covers 13 bases. Unmatched junction bases numbered 10, after V lost 7 bases and J lost 5 bases. From germline, CDR1 is SGHAT and CDR2 FQNNGV. This CDR3 region has 16 residues. The CDR3 DNA is TGTGCCAGCAAGTCGGGGACTAGCGGGACTTGGGAGACCCAGTACTTC. Its translation is CASKSGTSGTWETQYF.

This sequence joins TRBV19 and TRBJ1-4, with D hard to call. Germline V gene lookup returns CDR1 LNHDA and CDR2 SQIVND (reference sequence). Trimming took 0 bases from V and 5 from J, leaving 4 bases between them. The CDR3 consists of 13 residues. The CDR3 bases are TGTGCCAGTAGTATAGATATAAATGAAAAACTGTTTTTT. It translates to CASSIDINEKLFF.

The genes are TRBV29-1 and TRBJ2-7, with 11 bases lining up with TRBD2. The CDR3 loop spans 14 amino acids. Germline values: CDR1 SQVTM, CDR2 ANQGSEA. V trimming: 6 bases; J trimming: 6 bases; junction bases outside the gene matches: 10. In DNA form, the CDR3 reads TGCAGCGTGCCCGGACTAGCGGGCACTAGCGAGCAGTACTTC. This translates into CSVPGLAGTSEQYF.

This clone was detected once. The chain recombines TRBV3-1 (or the pseudogene TRBV3-2) with TRBJ1-5; 9 positions agree with TRBD1. V was pared by 0 bases and J by 5 bases, with 2 bases of the junction left unmatched. This CDR3 has 15 amino acids. Germline V gives CDR1 LGHDT, CDR2 YNNKEL (reference sequence). The CDR3 DNA sequence: TGTGCCAGCAGCCAAGATACAGGGGGCTATCAGCCCCAGCATTTT. The encoded protein is CASSQDTGGYQPQHF.

V usage is TRBV19 and J usage is TRBJ1-5; D is unclear. Germline V gives CDR1 LNHDA, CDR2 SQIVND (reference sequence). V lost 4 bases to trimming and J lost 7 bases, with 8 bases between them. CDR3 size: 12 residues. The DNA of the CDR3 is TGTGCCAGTAGTAGGAGGGAACAGCCCCAGCATTTT. This translates into CASSRREQPQHF.

This sequence joins TRBV24-1 and TRBJ2-1; 10 bases agree with TRBD2. The trim removed 1 base at V and 2 bases at J, leaving 13 bases unmatched. The CDR3 loop spans 20 amino acids. CDR1 KGHDR and CDR2 SFDVKD come from the germline V gene. CDR3 DNA: TGTGCCACCAGTGATTTCCCACCTAAATCACTAGCGGGGACCTACAATGAGCAGTTCTTC. It is translated as CATSDFPPKSLAGTYNEQFF.